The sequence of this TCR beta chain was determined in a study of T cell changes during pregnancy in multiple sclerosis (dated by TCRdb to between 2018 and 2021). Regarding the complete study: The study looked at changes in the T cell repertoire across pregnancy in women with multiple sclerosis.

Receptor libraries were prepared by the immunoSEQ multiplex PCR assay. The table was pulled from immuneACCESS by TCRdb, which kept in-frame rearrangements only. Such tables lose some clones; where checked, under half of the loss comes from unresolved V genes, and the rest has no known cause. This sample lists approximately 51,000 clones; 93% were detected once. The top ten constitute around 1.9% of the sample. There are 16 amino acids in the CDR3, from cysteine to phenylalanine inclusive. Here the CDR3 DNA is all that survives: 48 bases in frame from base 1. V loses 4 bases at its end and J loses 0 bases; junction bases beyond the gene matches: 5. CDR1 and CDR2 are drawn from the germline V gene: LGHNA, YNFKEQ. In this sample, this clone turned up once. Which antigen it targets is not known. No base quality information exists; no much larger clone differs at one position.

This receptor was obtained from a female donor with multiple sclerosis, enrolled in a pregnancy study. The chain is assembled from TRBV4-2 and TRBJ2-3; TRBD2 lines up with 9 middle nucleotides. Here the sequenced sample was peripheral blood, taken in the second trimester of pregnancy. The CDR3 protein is CASSPIAGESTDTQYF. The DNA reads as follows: TGTGCCAGCAGCCCTATAGCGGGAGAGAGCACAGATACGCAGTATTTT.